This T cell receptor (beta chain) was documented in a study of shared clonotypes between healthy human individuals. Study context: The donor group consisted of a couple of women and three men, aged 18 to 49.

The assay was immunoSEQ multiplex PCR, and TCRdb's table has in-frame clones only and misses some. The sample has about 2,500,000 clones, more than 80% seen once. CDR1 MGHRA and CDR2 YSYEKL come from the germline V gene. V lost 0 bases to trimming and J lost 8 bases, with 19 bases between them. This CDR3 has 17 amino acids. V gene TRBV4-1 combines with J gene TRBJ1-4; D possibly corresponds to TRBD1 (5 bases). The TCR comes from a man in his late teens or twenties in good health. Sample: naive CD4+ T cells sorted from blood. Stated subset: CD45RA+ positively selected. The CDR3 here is CASSQDWGSESSEKLFF. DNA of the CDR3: TGCGCCAGCAGCCAAGATTGGGGGTCCGAGAGTTCGGAAAAACTGTTTTTT.